What follows are 23 T cell receptor beta chains derived from one specimen sequenced in a study of T cell changes during pregnancy in multiple sclerosis. Produced via immunoSEQ multiplex PCR; TCRdb's table is partial and in-frame only. The sample has just under 80,000 clones; roughly 91% are singletons. The source material was peripheral blood, sampled in the first trimester of pregnancy. All receptors come from a female donor with multiple sclerosis, enrolled in a pregnancy study.

J is TRBJ1-5 and V is TRBV6-1, with a possible D match to TRBD1 (6 bases). V lost 10 bases and J 7 bases, leaving 14 bases between the germline ends. Germline V gene lookup returns CDR1 MNHNS and CDR2 SASEGT. The CDR3 contains 12 residues. The chain's CDR3 is CATETGYQPQHF. The CDR3 region has the DNA TGTGCCACTGAAACAGGGTACCAGCCCCAGCATTTT.

The chain is built from TRBV2 and TRBJ2-1; no clear D gene. Trimming removed 1 base at V and 2 bases at J, with 9 bases between. The CDR3 consists of 15 residues. CDR1 is SNHLY and CDR2 is FYNNEI in the germline V gene. This chain's CDR3 is CASSEGGIAYNEQFF. In DNA, the CDR3 is TGTGCCAGCAGTGAAGGAGGAATAGCCTACAATGAGCAGTTCTTC.

The count of this clone is one. This chain connects TRBV6-5 to TRBJ1-1, with 7 bases identical to TRBD1. The CDR3 totals 14 residues. Germline assignment: CDR1 MNHEY and CDR2 SVGAGI. V lost 6 bases, J lost 0 bases, and 4 bases stayed unmatched. CDR3 region: CASRSGQMNTEAFF. CDR3 coding DNA: TGTGCCAGCAGGTCGGGACAGATGAACACTGAAGCTTTCTTT.

V gene TRBV7-9 combines with J gene TRBJ1-6, with D perhaps matching TRBD1 (5 bases). Deletions cut 5 bases from V and 11 bases from J, with 10 bases between. Germline V gene data show CDR1 as SEHNR and CDR2 as FQNEAQ (reference sequence). CDR3 size: 12 residues. CDR3 region: CASSLPGTPLHF. The CDR3 nucleotides read TGTGCCAGCAGCCTACCAGGGACACCCCTCCACTTT.

This clone was counted a few times. The rearrangement uses TRBV30 and TRBJ1-1; 8 bases agree with TRBD1. Germline lookup yields CDR1 GTSNPN and CDR2 SVGIG (reference sequence). The CDR3 length is 13 residues. After removal of 4 bases from V and 6 bases from J, the junction contained 7 bases not matched to a gene. The CDR3 region has the DNA TGTGCCTGGACAGGGGGCCGAGGCCCTGAAGCTTTCTTT. Translated, it gives CAWTGGRGPEAFF.

The gene calls are TRBV4-1 and TRBJ1-3, with TRBD1 as a possible D gene (5 bases). Germline V gene lookup returns CDR1 MGHRA and CDR2 YSYEKL. CDR3 length equals 15 residues. Trimming pared 2 bases from V and 3 bases from J, leaving 11 bases between. CDR3 DNA sequence: TGCGCCAGCAGCCAACTTACAGGCTTTGGAAACACCATATATTTT. It encodes CASSQLTGFGNTIYF.

The chain couples TRBV4-2 to TRBJ1-6, with D unclear. Germline CDR1 LGHNA, CDR2 YNFKEQ. The CDR3 has 20 residues. V was pared by 4 bases and J by 5 bases, with 27 bases between. The CDR3 loop reads CASSRTSGEWSGTDNSPLHF. The CDR3 nucleotides read TGTGCCAGCAGCCGCACTTCGGGAGAGTGGTCGGGAACGGATAATTCACCCCTCCACTTT.

The chain combines TRBV5-5 with TRBJ2-7; 7 nucleotides align to TRBD1. The CDR3 has 15 amino acids. V shed 1 base, J shed 2 bases, and the junction held 6 bases outside the gene matches. Germline V gives CDR1 SGHKS, CDR2 YYEKEE (reference sequence). The CDR3 bases are TGTGCCAGCAGCTTGTTCGGGACAGTCCCCTACGAGCAGTACTTC. It yields the protein CASSLFGTVPYEQYF.

The count of this clone is one. The chain couples TRBV5-1 to TRBJ2-5; 9 nucleotides line up with TRBD1. Matching the DNA end better, TRBJ2-7 makes the J call doubtful. The CDR3 runs 14 residues. CDR1 is SGHRS, CDR2 YFSETQ, per germline. The CDR3 region is CASSSGQGTYEQYF. The DNA of the CDR3 is TGCGCCAGCAGCTCTGGACAGGGGACCTACGAGCAGTACTTC.

The V gene is TRBV7-9, the J gene TRBJ2-2; D may be TRBD2 (6 bases). V lost 3 bases to trimming and J lost 3 bases, with 20 bases between them. CDR1 and CDR2 from the germline V gene are SEHNR and FQNEAQ (reference sequence). This CDR3 has 18 amino acids. CDR3 amino acids: CASSFRAPGGSDTGELFF. In DNA form, the CDR3 reads TGTGCCAGCAGCTTCAGGGCGCCCGGGGGAAGTGACACCGGGGAGCTGTTTTTT. Drawing the rest from reference TRBV7-9 and TRBJ2-2, the complete variable domain is DTGVSQNPRHKITKRGQNVTFRCDPISEHNRLYWYRQTLGQGPEFLTYFQNEAQLEKSRLLSDRFSAERPKGSFSTLEIQRTEQGDSAMYLCASSFRAPGGSDTGELFFGEGSRLTVL.

The chain joins TRBV2 to TRBJ1-2; D might be TRBD1 (6 bases). CDR3 length: 14 residues. CDR1 is SNHLY, CDR2 FYNNEI, per germline. V was clipped by 2 bases and J by 6 bases, with 13 bases between them. For the CDR3, the DNA is TGTGCCAGCAGTGAAACAGGGTTCGGGCATGGCTACACCTTC. It yields the protein CASSETGFGHGYTF.

V is TRBV5-8 and J is TRBJ2-7, with 9 bases lining up with TRBD1. The CDR3 covers 16 residues. Germline-derived CDR1 and CDR2 are SGHTS and YDEGEE. V trimming: 3 bases; J trimming: 3 bases; junction bases outside the gene matches: 10. The DNA for the CDR3 is TGTGCCAGCAGCTACATCGGGACAGGGTCGGTCTACGAGCAGTACTTC. It codes for CASSYIGTGSVYEQYF.

CDR3 loop: CASSDRASNQPQHF. The DNA for the CDR3 is TGCGCCAGCAGCGACAGGGCTAGCAATCAGCCCCAGCATTTT. This chain links TRBV10-2 with TRBJ1-5; TRBD1 matches at 7 bases. This CDR3 has 14 amino acids. Germline CDR1 reads WSHSY; CDR2 reads SAAADI. The junction had 2 bases not matched to a gene; V was cut back by 6 bases and J by 0 bases.

The J gene is TRBJ2-1, the V gene TRBV7-3; D unclear. There are 12 residues in the CDR3. V gave up 1 base and J gave up 6 bases, with 4 bases separating them. The V gene's germline CDR1 is SGHTA and CDR2 FQGTGA. The CDR3 loop is CASSLSGNEQFF. The DNA for the CDR3 is TGTGCCAGCAGCTTAAGCGGCAATGAGCAGTTCTTC. Full variable domain (remainder filled in from reference TRBV7-3 and TRBJ2-1): GAGVSQTPSNKVTEKGKYVELRCDPISGHTALYWYRQSLGQGPEFLIYFQGTGAADDSGLPNDRFFAVRPEGSVSTLKIQRTERGDSAVYLCASSLSGNEQFFGPGTRLTVL.

The chain recombines TRBV4-1 with TRBJ1-2, with 9 bases fitting TRBD1. This CDR3 has 16 amino acids. CDR1 is MGHRA, CDR2 YSYEKL, per germline. Trimming cost V 0 bases and J 4 bases; bases outside gene matches: 6. CDR3 amino acids: CASSQEKGQGVYGYTF. CDR3 DNA sequence: TGCGCCAGCAGCCAAGAAAAGGGACAGGGTGTCTATGGCTACACCTTC.

CDR3 nucleotide sequence: TGTGCCAGCAGTCTAGACAGGGCTAGCGCCAGTAACTATGGCTACACCTTC. Translating gives CASSLDRASASNYGYTF. The rearrangement joins TRBV28 to TRBJ1-2; TRBD1 aligns across 7 bases. The CDR3 runs 17 residues. Germline V gene data show CDR1 as MDHEN and CDR2 as SYDVKM. The V segment lost 5 bases and the J segment 1 base; nucleotides outside the gene matches: 13.

This chain joins TRBV7-9 and TRBJ1-1; TRBD1 aligns across 8 bases. The junction had 4 bases not matched to a gene; V was cut back by 5 bases and J by 2 bases. Germline V gene lookup returns CDR1 SEHNR and CDR2 FQNEAQ (reference sequence). This CDR3 region has 14 residues. This CDR3 reads CASSVGQGNTEAFF. The CDR3 DNA reads TGTGCCAGCAGCGTCGGACAGGGTAACACTGAAGCTTTCTTT.

The CDR3 spells CASSLDAAGGPGNEQFF. For the CDR3, the DNA is TGCGCCAGCAGCTTGGATGCAGCGGGAGGGCCGGGCAATGAGCAGTTCTTC. The genes are TRBV5-1 and TRBJ2-1, with 10 bases identical to TRBD2. V shed 0 bases and J 6 bases; nucleotides not matched to a gene: 9. This CDR3 has 17 amino acids. Germline CDR1 is SGHRS and CDR2 is YFSETQ.

The chain recombines TRBV27 with TRBJ1-2; 11 bases fit TRBD1. This CDR3 comprises 15 residues. The V segment lost 5 bases and the J segment 4 bases; nucleotides outside the gene matches: 6. Germline V lookup: CDR1 MNHEY, CDR2 SMNVEV (reference sequence). The CDR3 DNA reads TGTGCCAGCAGTCCGGGGACAGGGGGAGGCTATGGCTACACCTTC. It is translated as CASSPGTGGGYGYTF.

The V gene is TRBV7-6, the J gene TRBJ2-1; 8 bases line up with TRBD1. Germline-derived CDR1 and CDR2 are SGHVS and FNYEAQ. The CDR3 consists of 13 residues. Unmatched junction bases numbered 4, after V lost 5 bases and J lost 7 bases. CDR3 residues: CASSPDRVNEQFF. The CDR3 DNA is TGTGCCAGCAGCCCGGACAGGGTGAATGAGCAGTTCTTC.

The J gene is TRBJ1-4, the V gene TRBV29-1, with 7 bases that match TRBD1. Losses at the gene ends were 4 bases for V and 12 bases for J; bases not matched to a gene: 11. Germline loops: CDR1 SQVTM, CDR2 ANQGSEA. The CDR3 loop spans 13 amino acids. CDR3 loop: CSVADRRGQELFF. CDR3 DNA sequence: TGCAGCGTTGCGGACAGGAGAGGCCAGGAACTGTTTTTT.

CDR3 nucleotides: TGTGCCAGCAGCTATTCCGGAGGGGCCACAAGTACGCAGTATTTT. This encodes CASSYSGGATSTQYF. The V and J genes are TRBV7-9 and TRBJ2-3, with a weak D call TRBD2 (6 bases). Trimming cost V 4 bases and J 8 bases, with 19 bases left between them. This CDR3 contains 15 residues. Germline lookup yields CDR1 SEHNR and CDR2 FQNEAQ (reference sequence).

The rearrangement links TRBV28 to TRBJ2-7; TRBD2 matches 15 bases. The CDR3 has 19 amino acids. V lost 4 bases to trimming and J lost 0 bases; unmatched junction nucleotides: 10. Germline CDR1 is MDHEN and CDR2 is SYDVKM. The CDR3 loop is CASSSIGLAGGPGSYEQYF. Written as DNA, the CDR3 is TGTGCCAGCAGTTCCATTGGACTAGCGGGAGGGCCGGGCTCCTACGAGCAGTACTTC.